This T cell receptor beta chain came from a study of OX40 agonist ivuxolimab in advanced cancers. Study as a whole: The study gave patients intravenous ivuxolimab at 0.01 to 10 mg/kg every 2 weeks. Patients achieving partial responses numbered three: one hepatocellular carcinoma case and two cutaneous melanoma cases.

General study points: The specificity for antigen of the expanded peripheral T cells was not determined. Certain nonresponding patients likewise had low normalized T-cell clonal expansion.

Details on this clone: The antigen remains undetermined.

Germline CDR1 MNHNY, CDR2 SVGAGI (reference sequence). CDR3 length: 13 residues. V was pared by 8 bases and J by 3 bases, with 5 bases of the junction left unmatched. Here immunoSEQ multiplex PCR was the method, and the copy in TCRdb shows in-frame clones only, minus some. The sample includes over 25,000 clones, 82% of them seen just once. This receptor was identified in an adult with an advanced solid tumor such as melanoma, head and neck, liver or kidney cancer. The sequences come from CD4+ or CD8+ T cells sorted from blood, collected in a trial of the OX40 agonist ivuxolimab. The rearrangement joins TRBV6-6 to TRBJ2-7; 9 positions match TRBD1. The CDR3 nucleotides read TGTGCCAGCGGCCGGGGACAGGGCTACGAGCAGTACTTC. Its protein is CASGRGQGYEQYF.